The rows below give T cell receptor beta chains drawn from one sample of a study of blood T cell repertoires in COVID-19. Clones were read by immunoSEQ multiplex PCR, and TCRdb kept only the in-frame ones, dropping some. Seen here are around 210,000 clones, more than 80% observed once, and the top ten hold about 8.1%. The sequencing sample was made of PBMCs or T cells enriched from blood (not recorded which). These receptors all come from a woman aged 18-29 years who had recovered from COVID-19. The CDR3 runs from the conserved cysteine through the conserved F or W. D genes are given only for firm matches. Clone size appears in some rows only: once, few, many, or a class for an expanded clone.

CDR3nt: TGCGCCAGCAGCTTGACAGGCTCCCTTGAAGCTTTCTTT
CDR3aa: CASSLTGSLEAFF
v_gene: TRBV5-1
abundance: -
j_gene: TRBJ1-1
d_gene: -

CDR3nt: TGCGCCAGCAGCGAACCTTCAGGTCCGGCTAACTATGGCTACACCTTC
CDR3aa: CASSEPSGPANYGYTF
v_gene: TRBV5-1
abundance: -
j_gene: TRBJ1-2
d_gene: -

CDR3nt: TGCGCCAGCAGCTTGGGCATGGGGCGCTTTGGTACTGAAGCTTTCTTT
CDR3aa: CASSLGMGRFGTEAFF
v_gene: TRBV5-1
abundance: -
j_gene: TRBJ1-1
d_gene: -

CDR3nt: TGTGCCAGCAGAAAGGGGGCGGCCTACGAGCAGTACTTC
CDR3aa: CASRKGAAYEQYF
v_gene: TRBV12-3/TRBV12-4
abundance: -
j_gene: TRBJ2-7
d_gene: TRBD1

CDR3nt: TGTGCCAGCAGTGAATTCCCTGGCGGTCGAGAGACCCAGTACTTC
CDR3aa: CASSEFPGGRETQYF
v_gene: TRBV2
abundance: -
j_gene: TRBJ2-5
d_gene: -

CDR3nt: TGTGCCAGCAGAGACAGATATCTGAACACTGAAGCTTTCTTT
CDR3aa: CASRDRYLNTEAFF
v_gene: TRBV2
abundance: -
j_gene: TRBJ1-1
d_gene: -

CDR3nt: TGCGCCAGCAAGGACAGGGTTGAGATTAATGAGCAGTTCTTC
CDR3aa: CASKDRVEINEQFF
v_gene: TRBV5-1
abundance: -
j_gene: TRBJ2-1
d_gene: TRBD1

CDR3nt: TGTGCCAGCAGACGTCCGGGACAGGGGCCTCCGGGCCATGGCTACACCTTC
CDR3aa: CASRRPGQGPPGHGYTF
v_gene: TRBV7-2
abundance: once
j_gene: TRBJ1-2
d_gene: TRBD1

CDR3nt: TGTGCCAGCGCAAGTCGTATCCCGGGCCCTCGGAGGTGGGAGCAGTACTTC
CDR3aa: CASASRIPGPRRWEQYF
v_gene: TRBV28
abundance: -
j_gene: TRBJ2-7
d_gene: -

CDR3nt: TGCGCCAGCAGCAGGGGACAAAACACCGGGGAGCTGTTTTTT
CDR3aa: CASSRGQNTGELFF
v_gene: TRBV5-1
abundance: -
j_gene: TRBJ2-2
d_gene: -

CDR3nt: TGTGCCAGCAGTCTGGAGGGGCTGTATCAGCCCCAGCATTTT
CDR3aa: CASSLEGLYQPQHF
v_gene: TRBV28
abundance: -
j_gene: TRBJ1-5
d_gene: -

CDR3nt: TGCGCCAGCAGCCAAATGACAGGGGTTAGCACAGATACGCAGTATTTT
CDR3aa: CASSQMTGVSTDTQYF
v_gene: TRBV4-1
abundance: -
j_gene: TRBJ2-3
d_gene: TRBD1

CDR3nt: TGTGCCAGTAACCCATTCGACACCATGAACACTGAAGCTTTCTTT
CDR3aa: CASNPFDTMNTEAFF
v_gene: TRBV19
abundance: -
j_gene: TRBJ1-1
d_gene: -

CDR3nt: TGTGCCAGCAGCCCGGGACAGGGGCAAGAGACCCAGTACTTC
CDR3aa: CASSPGQGQETQYF
v_gene: TRBV7-9
abundance: -
j_gene: TRBJ2-5
d_gene: TRBD1

CDR3nt: TGTGCCAGCAGCCAAGGGGGCGGCTCGCGCCCCCTCCACTTT
CDR3aa: CASSQGGGSRPLHF
v_gene: TRBV3-1/TRBV3-2
abundance: -
j_gene: TRBJ1-6
d_gene: -

CDR3nt: TGTGCCAGCTCACCTATACCGAGCGGGGGCCGGAATTCACCCCTCCACTTT
CDR3aa: CASSPIPSGGRNSPLHF
v_gene: TRBV18
abundance: -
j_gene: TRBJ1-6
d_gene: -

CDR3nt: TGTGCCAGCTCACGTAGGACCTGGGACAGGGAAGATGGCTACACCTTC
CDR3aa: CASSRRTWDREDGYTF
v_gene: TRBV18
abundance: -
j_gene: TRBJ1-2
d_gene: TRBD1

CDR3nt: TGTGCCAGCAGTCCCCGACTGGCCGCGGCCAAAAACATTCAGTACTTC
CDR3aa: CASSPRLAAAKNIQYF
v_gene: TRBV28
abundance: once
j_gene: TRBJ2-4
d_gene: -

CDR3nt: TGCGCCAGCAGCTTGCTAGCGGGGCGCGATAGCACAGATACGCAGTATTTT
CDR3aa: CASSLLAGRDSTDTQYF
v_gene: TRBV5-1
abundance: -
j_gene: TRBJ2-3
d_gene: TRBD2

CDR3nt: TGTGCCTGGAGTGTACGGCGGGGCACTAATGAAAAACTGTTTTTT
CDR3aa: CAWSVRRGTNEKLFF
v_gene: TRBV30
abundance: -
j_gene: TRBJ1-4
d_gene: -

CDR3nt: TGTGCCAGCAGCGTAGACAGCGGGGGCTACATTCAGTACTTC
CDR3aa: CASSVDSGGYIQYF
v_gene: TRBV9
abundance: -
j_gene: TRBJ2-4
d_gene: TRBD2

CDR3nt: TGTGCCAGCAGCTCGAGACAGGGGATCAATCAGCCCCAGCATTTT
CDR3aa: CASSSRQGINQPQHF
v_gene: TRBV5-5
abundance: -
j_gene: TRBJ1-5
d_gene: TRBD1

CDR3nt: TGTGCCAGTAGTGTGCGGGGCAGGGTCGCCTACGAGCAGTACTTC
CDR3aa: CASSVRGRVAYEQYF
v_gene: TRBV19
abundance: -
j_gene: TRBJ2-7
d_gene: -

CDR3nt: TGTGCCAGCAGCTTCGGGACAGGGTCTGGGAATGAGCAGTTCTTC
CDR3aa: CASSFGTGSGNEQFF
v_gene: TRBV5-6
abundance: -
j_gene: TRBJ2-1
d_gene: TRBD1

CDR3nt: TGTGCCAGCAGCCCGGGACAGGGGGAACCCGGGGAGCTGTTTTTT
CDR3aa: CASSPGQGEPGELFF
v_gene: TRBV7-9
abundance: -
j_gene: TRBJ2-2
d_gene: TRBD1

CDR3nt: TGTGCCAGCACCGCAGGGGGCGTCAATCAGCCCCAGCATTTT
CDR3aa: CASTAGGVNQPQHF
v_gene: TRBV2
abundance: many
j_gene: TRBJ1-5
d_gene: TRBD1

CDR3nt: TGTGCCAGCAGCGGACAGGGGATAGCTGGCTACACCTTC
CDR3aa: CASSGQGIAGYTF
v_gene: TRBV28
abundance: -
j_gene: TRBJ1-2
d_gene: TRBD1

CDR3nt: TGCGCCAGCAGCCAGGGGGCCGACAGAAACACCATATATTTT
CDR3aa: CASSQGADRNTIYF
v_gene: TRBV4-1
abundance: -
j_gene: TRBJ1-3
d_gene: -

CDR3nt: TGTGCCAGCAGTCGTGGGGAGGAAGGGCAGCCCCAGCATTTT
CDR3aa: CASSRGEEGQPQHF
v_gene: TRBV6-5
abundance: -
j_gene: TRBJ1-5
d_gene: -

CDR3nt: TGTGCCAGCAGCGGGGTTACAGGGGGCGCATTGAGTGGGGACACTGAAGCTTTCTTT
CDR3aa: CASSGVTGGALSGDTEAFF
v_gene: TRBV7-9
abundance: -
j_gene: TRBJ1-1
d_gene: TRBD1

CDR3nt: TGTGCCAGCAGCCAAGAGGGGGGGAATATCTACGAGCAGTACTTC
CDR3aa: CASSQEGGNIYEQYF
v_gene: TRBV7-9
abundance: -
j_gene: TRBJ2-7
d_gene: -

CDR3nt: TGTGCCAGCAGCTTAAGTGACGGCTCGCTAGAGTACTATGGCTACACCTTC
CDR3aa: CASSLSDGSLEYYGYTF
v_gene: TRBV7-9
abundance: -
j_gene: TRBJ1-2
d_gene: -

CDR3nt: TGTGCCAGCAGCGTTGCTAGCGGGGGCCACCAAGAGACCCAGTACTTC
CDR3aa: CASSVASGGHQETQYF
v_gene: TRBV9
abundance: -
j_gene: TRBJ2-5
d_gene: TRBD2

CDR3nt: TGTGCCAGCAGTTCCCCTCAGGGGGACCCTAGCCTCCCGTTT
CDR3aa: CASSSPQGDPSLPF
v_gene: TRBV28
abundance: -
j_gene: TRBJ1-1
d_gene: TRBD1

CDR3nt: TGCGCCAGCAGCTTCGGTTACCAGGTTTTGAATGAGCAGTTCTTC
CDR3aa: CASSFGYQVLNEQFF
v_gene: TRBV5-1
abundance: -
j_gene: TRBJ2-1
d_gene: -

CDR3nt: TGTGCCAGCAGCTTAGGGGCGGGCGGACTATACGAGCAGTACTTC
CDR3aa: CASSLGAGGLYEQYF
v_gene: TRBV11-3
abundance: -
j_gene: TRBJ2-7
d_gene: -

CDR3nt: TGCGCCAGCAGCTTACGACTAGCGGGGAACAATGAGCAGTTCTTC
CDR3aa: CASSLRLAGNNEQFF
v_gene: TRBV5-1
abundance: -
j_gene: TRBJ2-1
d_gene: TRBD2

CDR3nt: TGTGCCAGCAGTCTCGGGACAGGGAAGAGTTCACCCCTCCACTTT
CDR3aa: CASSLGTGKSSPLHF
v_gene: TRBV28
abundance: -
j_gene: TRBJ1-6
d_gene: TRBD1

CDR3nt: TGTGCCAGCAGCTCCGGGACAGGGTCGTACGAGCAGTACTTC
CDR3aa: CASSSGTGSYEQYF
v_gene: TRBV11-2
abundance: once
j_gene: TRBJ2-7
d_gene: TRBD1

CDR3nt: TGTGCCAGCAGTTTTATCGGACAGTCCTTAGCCAAAAACATTCAGTACTTC
CDR3aa: CASSFIGQSLAKNIQYF
v_gene: TRBV28
abundance: -
j_gene: TRBJ2-4
d_gene: -